Below, one TCR beta chain is given with its context. The sample comes from a study of early T cells in non-severe SARS-CoV-2 infection. Study summary: Investigators sequenced bulk RNA drawn from unsorted whole blood, and chains remained unpaired.

MiXCR, run by TCRdb on the 5' RACE reads, gives a single entry per CDR3 protein. The table includes around 60,000 distinct CDR3 sequences, 13% detected once. Germline V lookup: CDR1 SGHTA, CDR2 FQGNSA. Trimming left V 1 base short and J 9 bases short, with 19 bases between. The CDR3 sequence is 17 residues long. The gene calls are TRBV7-2 and TRBJ1-6, with unresolved D. This sequence was found in an adult who was a healthcare worker with PCR-confirmed SARS-CoV-2 infection or an uninfected control (not recorded which). The sequenced sample consisted of whole blood. CDR3 nucleotides: TGTGCCAGCAGCTTAGACCCCACATCCCCACGAGGTTCACCCCTCCACTTT. Protein product: CASSLDPTSPRGSPLHF. The variable domain in full, with the rest retrieved from reference TRBV7-2 and TRBJ1-6, is GAGVSQSPSNKVTEKGKDVELRCDPISGHTALYWYRQSLGQGLEFLIYFQGNSAPDKSGLPSDRFSAERTGGSVSTLTIQRTQQEDSAVYLCASSLDPTSPRGSPLHFGNGTRLTVT.